The rows below give T cell receptor beta chains drawn from one sample of a study of blood T cell repertoires in COVID-19. Sequencing was performed with immunoSEQ multiplex PCR; in TCRdb, only in-frame clones are kept and a portion is missing. The sample records under 170,000 clones, 65% to 90% being singletons. Sample: peripheral blood. The receptor source for this set is a man between 65 and 79 years old with acute or convalescent COVID-19. Each CDR3 is given with its conserved first and last residue. The D gene is left open where the match is weak. Rows may omit the clone size; those that give it use once, few, many or a size class.

j_call: TRBJ1-1
d_call: -
v_call: TRBV18
clone_size: -
cdr3_aa: CASSPRADTEAFF
cdr3_nt: TGTGCCAGCTCACCACGGGCAGACACTGAAGCTTTCTTT

j_call: TRBJ2-2
d_call: TRBD2
v_call: TRBV5-1
clone_size: once
cdr3_aa: CASSSSGAANTGELFF
cdr3_nt: TGCGCCAGCAGCTCGAGCGGGGCCGCGAACACCGGGGAGCTGTTTTTT

j_call: TRBJ1-2
d_call: -
v_call: TRBV7-3
clone_size: -
cdr3_aa: CASSPLPGQGNRYGYTF
cdr3_nt: TGTGCCAGCAGCCCCCTCCCAGGGCAGGGTAACCGCTATGGCTACACCTTC

j_call: TRBJ2-1
d_call: -
v_call: TRBV14
clone_size: -
cdr3_aa: CASSQGSVSWYSYNEQFF
cdr3_nt: TGTGCCAGCAGCCAAGGTAGTGTCTCGTGGTACTCCTACAATGAGCAGTTCTTC

j_call: TRBJ2-7
d_call: TRBD2
v_call: TRBV28
clone_size: -
cdr3_aa: CASSPRLAGGLGIYEQYF
cdr3_nt: TGTGCCAGCAGTCCTCGACTAGCGGGAGGGTTGGGCATCTACGAGCAGTACTTC

j_call: TRBJ2-3
d_call: -
v_call: TRBV5-1
clone_size: -
cdr3_aa: CASADRHSTDTQYF
cdr3_nt: TGCGCCAGTGCCGACAGGCATAGCACAGATACGCAGTATTTT

j_call: TRBJ2-5
d_call: TRBD1
v_call: TRBV28
clone_size: few
cdr3_aa: CASRNYGTDYQETQYF
cdr3_nt: TGTGCCAGCAGAAACTACGGGACAGACTATCAAGAGACCCAGTACTTC

j_call: TRBJ1-4
d_call: TRBD1
v_call: TRBV7-6
clone_size: -
cdr3_aa: CASSLETGGKLFF
cdr3_nt: TGTGCCAGCAGCTTAGAGACAGGGGGAAAACTGTTTTTT

j_call: TRBJ2-1
d_call: -
v_call: TRBV9
clone_size: -
cdr3_aa: CASSVVGGGRGSYNEQFF
cdr3_nt: TGTGCCAGCAGCGTAGTCGGCGGAGGCAGGGGCTCCTACAATGAGCAGTTCTTC

j_call: TRBJ1-5
d_call: TRBD1
v_call: TRBV28
clone_size: once
cdr3_aa: CASSFRQGPNQPQHF
cdr3_nt: TGTGCCAGCAGTTTCCGACAGGGGCCCAATCAGCCCCAGCATTTT

j_call: TRBJ2-7
d_call: -
v_call: TRBV11-2
clone_size: -
cdr3_aa: CASSLDLRYEQYF
cdr3_nt: TGTGCCAGCAGCTTAGACCTTCGCTACGAGCAGTACTTC

j_call: TRBJ1-1
d_call: -
v_call: TRBV14
clone_size: once
cdr3_aa: CASNDRYTEAFF
cdr3_nt: TGTGCCAGCAACGACAGATACACTGAAGCTTTCTTT

j_call: TRBJ1-2
d_call: -
v_call: TRBV27
clone_size: few
cdr3_aa: CASSLREGNYGYTF
cdr3_nt: TGTGCCAGCAGTTTAAGGGAGGGGAACTATGGCTACACCTTC

j_call: TRBJ2-7
d_call: TRBD2
v_call: TRBV5-4
clone_size: -
cdr3_aa: CASSPGLAGGYEQYF
cdr3_nt: TGTGCCAGCAGCCCGGGACTAGCGGGAGGTTACGAGCAGTACTTC

j_call: TRBJ2-7
d_call: TRBD2
v_call: TRBV5-1
clone_size: few
cdr3_aa: CASSWASGPGEQYF
cdr3_nt: TGCGCCAGCAGCTGGGCTAGCGGGCCTGGCGAGCAGTACTTC

j_call: TRBJ2-1
d_call: TRBD2
v_call: TRBV6-5
clone_size: -
cdr3_aa: CASSLAGESNEQFF
cdr3_nt: TGTGCCAGCAGTCTAGCGGGAGAGTCTAATGAGCAGTTCTTC

j_call: TRBJ2-3
d_call: TRBD2
v_call: TRBV9
clone_size: -
cdr3_aa: CASSVGLAGAIRSDTQYF
cdr3_nt: TGTGCCAGCAGCGTGGGTCTAGCGGGAGCCATACGGTCAGATACGCAGTATTTT

j_call: TRBJ2-7
d_call: TRBD2
v_call: TRBV6-5
clone_size: -
cdr3_aa: CASTGLAGVREQYF
cdr3_nt: TGTGCCAGCACCGGACTAGCGGGAGTGCGAGAGCAGTACTTC

j_call: TRBJ2-3
d_call: -
v_call: TRBV18
clone_size: once
cdr3_aa: CASSPSLGDTSTDTQYF
cdr3_nt: TGTGCCAGCTCACCAAGTCTAGGGGACACCTCCACAGATACGCAGTATTTT

j_call: TRBJ2-7
d_call: -
v_call: TRBV6-2/TRBV6-3
clone_size: once
cdr3_aa: CASSYSQSGGYEQYF
cdr3_nt: TGTGCCAGCAGTTACTCCCAATCTGGCGGCTACGAGCAGTACTTC

j_call: TRBJ2-3
d_call: -
v_call: TRBV5-1
clone_size: -
cdr3_aa: CASSLVGGNTQYF
cdr3_nt: TGCGCCAGCAGCTTGGTCGGAGGGAATACGCAGTATTTT

j_call: TRBJ1-2
d_call: -
v_call: TRBV5-4
clone_size: -
cdr3_aa: CASSRAAGADGYTF
cdr3_nt: TGTGCCAGCAGCCGGGCAGCGGGGGCCGATGGCTACACCTTC

j_call: TRBJ2-7
d_call: -
v_call: TRBV6-5
clone_size: -
cdr3_aa: CASTGQPSYEQYF
cdr3_nt: TGTGCCAGCACTGGACAGCCATCCTACGAGCAGTACTTC

j_call: TRBJ1-5
d_call: -
v_call: TRBV28
clone_size: -
cdr3_aa: CASRDEGGTQPQHF
cdr3_nt: TGTGCCAGCAGAGACGAGGGGGGGACACAGCCCCAGCATTTT

j_call: TRBJ2-5
d_call: -
v_call: TRBV12-2
clone_size: -
cdr3_aa: CASRLALRTESQETQYF
cdr3_nt: TGTGCAAGTCGCTTAGCGCTGCGAACGGAGTCCCAAGAGACCCAGTACTTC

j_call: TRBJ2-1
d_call: -
v_call: TRBV19
clone_size: -
cdr3_aa: CASSIGRDTYNEQFF
cdr3_nt: TGTGCCAGTAGTATAGGGAGGGATACCTACAATGAGCAGTTCTTC

j_call: TRBJ1-5
d_call: TRBD1
v_call: TRBV19
clone_size: -
cdr3_aa: CASRQGHNQPQHF
cdr3_nt: TGTGCCAGTAGACAGGGGCATAATCAGCCCCAGCATTTT

j_call: TRBJ1-1
d_call: TRBD1
v_call: TRBV5-1
clone_size: -
cdr3_aa: CASSAGQGSSRVNTEAFF
cdr3_nt: TGCGCCAGCAGCGCGGGACAGGGTTCAAGCAGGGTGAACACTGAAGCTTTCTTT

j_call: TRBJ2-5
d_call: -
v_call: TRBV4-1
clone_size: -
cdr3_aa: CASSQGHQETQYF
cdr3_nt: TGCGCCAGCAGCCAAGGACATCAAGAGACCCAGTACTTC

j_call: TRBJ2-2
d_call: TRBD2
v_call: TRBV9
clone_size: -
cdr3_aa: CASSSSGSYLTGELFF
cdr3_nt: TGTGCCAGCAGCTCTAGCGGGAGTTACCTCACCGGGGAGCTGTTTTTT

j_call: TRBJ2-7
d_call: TRBD1
v_call: TRBV27
clone_size: -
cdr3_aa: CASSPTGTGDYEQYF
cdr3_nt: TGTGCCAGCAGTCCCACCGGGACAGGGGACTACGAGCAGTACTTC

j_call: TRBJ1-5
d_call: TRBD1
v_call: TRBV9
clone_size: once
cdr3_aa: CASSRGTGNQPQHF
cdr3_nt: TGTGCCAGCAGCCGCGGGACAGGGAATCAGCCCCAGCATTTT

j_call: TRBJ1-4
d_call: TRBD1
v_call: TRBV18
clone_size: -
cdr3_aa: CASSSGTGGRSEKLFF
cdr3_nt: TGTGCCAGCTCATCTGGGACAGGGGGCCGATCTGAAAAACTGTTTTTT

j_call: TRBJ2-1
d_call: -
v_call: TRBV5-4
clone_size: -
cdr3_aa: CASSLVQNNEQFF
cdr3_nt: TGTGCCAGCAGCTTGGTGCAGAACAATGAGCAGTTCTTC

j_call: TRBJ2-7
d_call: TRBD1
v_call: TRBV5-1
clone_size: -
cdr3_aa: CASSGPGQGSEEQYF
cdr3_nt: TGCGCCAGCAGCGGGCCGGGACAGGGTTCCGAAGAGCAGTACTTC

j_call: TRBJ2-2
d_call: -
v_call: TRBV5-1
clone_size: -
cdr3_aa: CASSFGQNTGELFF
cdr3_nt: TGCGCCAGCAGCTTTGGACAGAACACCGGGGAGCTGTTTTTT

j_call: TRBJ2-7
d_call: TRBD2
v_call: TRBV2
clone_size: -
cdr3_aa: CASRPGLRSYEQYF
cdr3_nt: TGTGCCAGCAGGCCGGGACTACGGTCGTACGAGCAGTACTTC

j_call: TRBJ1-1
d_call: TRBD1
v_call: TRBV6-5
clone_size: -
cdr3_aa: CASSRDRGNTEAFF
cdr3_nt: TGTGCCAGCAGTCGGGACAGGGGGAACACTGAAGCTTTCTTT

j_call: TRBJ2-5
d_call: TRBD1
v_call: TRBV7-8
clone_size: -
cdr3_aa: CASSLATGIGRETQYF
cdr3_nt: TGTGCCAGCAGCTTAGCGACAGGGATCGGGCGAGAGACCCAGTACTTC

j_call: TRBJ2-1
d_call: TRBD1
v_call: TRBV9
clone_size: -
cdr3_aa: CASSVDRGQQFF
cdr3_nt: TGTGCCAGCAGCGTAGACAGGGGTCAGCAGTTCTTC